These T cell receptor beta chains were read from a single sample in a study of blood T cell repertoires in COVID-19. Some clones are missing from TCRdb's copy, which holds only in-frame ones; the method was immunoSEQ multiplex PCR. The sample records around 190,000 clones, roughly 84% being singletons. Specimen: PBMCs or T cells enriched from blood (not recorded which). Receptors originate from a woman in her thirties who had been exposed to COVID-19. The CDR3 runs from the conserved cysteine through the conserved F or W. D genes are given only for firm matches. Rows may omit the clone size; those that give it use once, few, many or a size class.

TRBD1	.	TRBJ1-2	TRBV2	CASSVGVPGQGGYTF	TGTGCCAGCAGTGTAGGGGTGCCGGGACAGGGTGGCTACACCTTC
.	.	TRBJ1-6	TRBV2	CASSADSDDLHF	TGTGCCAGCAGTGCAGACAGCGACGACCTCCACTTT
TRBD1	.	TRBJ1-5	TRBV18	CASSRGQGSNQPQHF	TGTGCCAGCTCACGGGGACAGGGAAGCAATCAGCCCCAGCATTTT
TRBD2	once	TRBJ2-3	TRBV27	CASSFAMGLAGGADTQYF	TGTGCCAGCAGTTTCGCCATGGGACTAGCGGGGGGGGCAGATACGCAGTATTTT
.	.	TRBJ1-2	TRBV18	CASSPLQEGHYGYTF	TGTGCCAGCTCACCGCTCCAGGAGGGGCACTATGGCTACACCTTC
.	.	TRBJ1-2	TRBV25-1	CASSEGASYTF	TGTGCCAGCAGTGAGGGAGCGAGCTACACCTTC
.	.	TRBJ1-6	TRBV25-1	CASSEYFPGPNSPLHF	TGTGCCAGCAGTGAATACTTCCCAGGGCCTAATTCACCCCTCCACTTT
.	.	TRBJ2-7	TRBV5-6	CASSLNGGNYEQYF	TGTGCCAGCAGCTTGAACGGGGGTAACTACGAGCAGTACTTC
TRBD1	.	TRBJ1-3	TRBV5-6	CASSPTGGTGNTIYF	TGTGCCAGCAGCCCGACAGGGGGGACTGGAAACACCATATATTTT
.	.	TRBJ2-5	TRBV5-1	CASSFAPTRGETQYF	TGCGCCAGCAGCTTTGCCCCGACTCGTGGAGAGACCCAGTACTTC
TRBD1	.	TRBJ1-2	TRBV19	CASSTHQGGGYTF	TGTGCCAGTAGTACCCATCAGGGGGGTGGCTACACCTTC
TRBD1	.	TRBJ1-5	TRBV10-2	CASSGQGPPQHF	TGCGCCAGCAGTGGACAGGGACCGCCCCAGCATTTT
.	.	TRBJ1-2	TRBV7-3	CASSLDRLNGYTF	TGTGCCAGCAGTCTGGACAGACTCAATGGCTACACCTTC
TRBD2	.	TRBJ2-4	TRBV7-9	CASSWTSGGWAKNIQYF	TGTGCCAGCAGCTGGACTAGCGGGGGCTGGGCCAAAAACATTCAGTACTTC
.	.	TRBJ2-3	TRBV4-1	CASSQVYRRLSTDTQYF	TGCGCCAGCAGCCAAGTCTACAGGAGACTGAGCACAGATACGCAGTATTTT
.	once	TRBJ1-1	TRBV5-1	CASSPRQGRNTEAFF	TGCGCCAGCAGCCCGCGACAAGGCCGGAACACTGAAGCTTTCTTT
TRBD1	.	TRBJ1-2	TRBV4-1	CASSQVFTTGGWDGYTF	TGCGCCAGCAGCCAAGTGTTCACGACAGGGGGATGGGATGGCTACACCTTC
TRBD1	.	TRBJ1-2	TRBV28	CAITGAEGYTF	TGTGCCATTACAGGGGCGGAGGGCTACACCTTC
TRBD1	.	TRBJ2-2	TRBV6-4	CASRRTGSDYTGELFF	TGTGCCAGCAGGAGGACAGGGTCTGACTACACCGGGGAGCTGTTTTTT
TRBD2	.	TRBJ2-3	TRBV29-1	CSVVALAGETQYF	TGCAGCGTTGTTGCACTAGCGGGGGAAACGCAGTATTTT
TRBD1	.	TRBJ1-4	TRBV27	CASSWGQGNEKLFF	TGTGCCAGCAGTTGGGGACAGGGGAATGAAAAACTGTTTTTT
.	.	TRBJ1-2	TRBV4-3	CASSHPDLGGSYGYTF	TGCGCCAGCAGCCATCCTGACTTAGGGGGTTCGTATGGCTACACCTTC
.	.	TRBJ2-2	TRBV29-1	CSVAGESNTGELFF	TGCAGCGTTGCGGGAGAATCTAACACCGGGGAGCTGTTTTTT
TRBD2	.	TRBJ2-1	TRBV10-1	CASSGSGGSDEQFF	TGCGCCAGCAGTGGTAGCGGGGGGTCGGATGAGCAGTTCTTC